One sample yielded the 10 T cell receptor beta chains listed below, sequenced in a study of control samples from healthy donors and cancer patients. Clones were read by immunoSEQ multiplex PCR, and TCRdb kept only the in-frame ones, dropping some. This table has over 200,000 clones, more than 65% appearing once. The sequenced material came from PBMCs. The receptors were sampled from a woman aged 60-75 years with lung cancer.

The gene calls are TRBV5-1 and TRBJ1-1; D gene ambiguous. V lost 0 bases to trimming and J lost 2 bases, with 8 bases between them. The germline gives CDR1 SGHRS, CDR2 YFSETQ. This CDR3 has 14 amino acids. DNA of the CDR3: TGCGCCAGCAGCTTGGAAGACCTAAACACTGAAGCTTTCTTT. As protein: CASSLEDLNTEAFF.

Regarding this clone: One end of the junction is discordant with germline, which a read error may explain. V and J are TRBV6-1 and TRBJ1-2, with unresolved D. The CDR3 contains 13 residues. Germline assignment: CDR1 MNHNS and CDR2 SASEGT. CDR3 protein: CASREGSNYGYTF. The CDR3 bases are TGTGCCAGCAGGGAAGGGTCTAACTATGGCTACACCTTC.

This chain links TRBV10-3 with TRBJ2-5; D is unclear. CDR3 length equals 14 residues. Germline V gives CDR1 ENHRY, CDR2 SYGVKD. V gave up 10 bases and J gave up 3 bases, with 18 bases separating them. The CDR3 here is CATNTRQVEETQYF. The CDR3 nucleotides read TGTGCCACCAACACCAGGCAGGTCGAAGAGACCCAGTACTTC.

This CDR3 is CASSYGGGQNYEQYF. The CDR3 nucleotides are TGTGCCAGCAGTTACGGGGGGGGACAGAACTACGAGCAGTACTTC. The gene calls are TRBV6-6 and TRBJ2-7; tentatively, D is TRBD1 or TRBD2 (7 bases each). This CDR3 region has 15 residues. The V gene lost 2 bases and the J gene lost 3 bases, with 14 bases spanning the gap. Germline values: CDR1 MNHNY, CDR2 SVGAGI (reference sequence).

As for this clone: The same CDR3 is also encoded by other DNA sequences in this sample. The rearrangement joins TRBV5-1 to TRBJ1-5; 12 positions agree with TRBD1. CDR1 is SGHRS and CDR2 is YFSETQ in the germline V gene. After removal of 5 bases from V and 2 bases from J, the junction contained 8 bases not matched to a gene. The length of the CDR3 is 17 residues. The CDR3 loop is CASSRDRGRGGNQPQHF. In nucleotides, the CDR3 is TGCGCCAGCAGTCGGGACAGGGGGCGGGGGGGCAATCAGCCCCAGCATTTT.

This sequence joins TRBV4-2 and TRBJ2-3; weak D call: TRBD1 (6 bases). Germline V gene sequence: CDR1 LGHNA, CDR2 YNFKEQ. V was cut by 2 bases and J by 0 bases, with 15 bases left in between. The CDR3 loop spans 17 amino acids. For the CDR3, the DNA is TGTGCCAGCAGCCAACTACAGGGACGACCTAGCACAGATACGCAGTATTTT. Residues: CASSQLQGRPSTDTQYF.

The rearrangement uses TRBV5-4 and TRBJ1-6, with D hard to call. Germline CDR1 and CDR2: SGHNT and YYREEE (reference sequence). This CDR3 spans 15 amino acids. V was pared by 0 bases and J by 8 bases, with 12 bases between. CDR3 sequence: CASSLASDIYSPLHF. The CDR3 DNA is TGTGCCAGCAGCTTGGCTAGTGACATCTATTCACCCCTCCACTTT.

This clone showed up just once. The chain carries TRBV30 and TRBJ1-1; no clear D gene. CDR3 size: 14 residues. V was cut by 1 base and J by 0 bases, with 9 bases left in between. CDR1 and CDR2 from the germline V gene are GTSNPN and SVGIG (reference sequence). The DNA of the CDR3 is TGTGCCTGGAGTGGCCTATCCTTGAACACTGAAGCTTTCTTT. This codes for CAWSGLSLNTEAFF.

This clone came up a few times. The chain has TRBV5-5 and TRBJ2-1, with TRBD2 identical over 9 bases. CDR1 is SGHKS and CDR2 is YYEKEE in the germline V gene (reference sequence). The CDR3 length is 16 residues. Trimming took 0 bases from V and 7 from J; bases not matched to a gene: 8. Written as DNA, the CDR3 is TGTGCCAGCAGCTTGGCCAGCGGGGGGCCCGGGAATGAGCAGTTCTTC. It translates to CASSLASGGPGNEQFF.

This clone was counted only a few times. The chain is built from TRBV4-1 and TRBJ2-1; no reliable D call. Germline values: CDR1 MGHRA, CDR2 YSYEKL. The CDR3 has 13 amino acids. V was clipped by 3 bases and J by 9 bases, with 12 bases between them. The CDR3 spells CASSHGSLGEQFF. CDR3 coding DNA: TGCGCCAGCAGCCATGGTAGTTTGGGTGAGCAGTTCTTC.